Below are 9 T cell receptor beta chains sequenced from a single sample in a study of PD-1 blockade in classical Hodgkin lymphoma. The data were produced by immunoSEQ multiplex PCR, yet TCRdb's version contains in-frame clones alone and is incomplete. The sample holds more than 75,000 clones, about 93% seen once. The time point denotes: cycle 4 day 1 (C4D1), after 6 weeks of nivolumab. Each of the patients experienced relapse following autologous stem cell transplantation, and their brentuximab vedotin exposure differed. Sequencing was performed on peripheral blood mononuclear cells (PBMCs), taken before the fourth cycle of nivolumab. The origin of the receptors is a human donor with classical Hodgkin lymphoma.

The genes are TRBV5-1 and TRBJ1-5; D is unresolved. The CDR3 length is 15 residues. Germline lookup yields CDR1 SGHRS and CDR2 YFSETQ. V was shortened by 0 bases and J by 3 bases, with 10 bases between the two germline ends. This chain's CDR3 is CASSLGPGPNQPQHF. The DNA for the CDR3 is TGCGCCAGCAGCTTGGGTCCTGGGCCCAATCAGCCCCAGCATTTT.

The chain is built from TRBV19 and TRBJ2-3, with D maybe TRBD1 (6 bases). The ends were cut back, 4 bases at V and 6 bases at J, with 17 bases in the middle. In germline, CDR1 is LNHDA, CDR2 SQIVND (reference sequence). CDR3 length: 15 residues. The CDR3 spells CASSTRTAIRDTQYF. Written as DNA, the CDR3 is TGTGCCAGTAGTACCCGGACAGCTATAAGGGATACGCAGTATTTT.

This clone was detected only once. The V and J genes are TRBV11-3 and TRBJ1-5; no firm D call. V lost 6 bases to trimming and J lost 0 bases, with 9 bases between them. CDR1 and CDR2 from the germline V gene are SGHNT and YENEEA. CDR3 length equals 14 residues. In DNA, the CDR3 is TGTGCCAGCAGGAATCGGTATAGCAATCAGCCCCAGCATTTT. Translation gives CASRNRYSNQPQHF.

The genes are TRBV18 and TRBJ1-1; D might be TRBD1 (5 bases). In germline, CDR1 is KGHSH, CDR2 LQKENI. The CDR3 loop spans 12 amino acids. V was clipped by 6 bases and J by 6 bases, with 11 bases between them. The CDR3 here is CASSHDSPEAFF. Written as DNA, the CDR3 is TGTGCCAGCTCCCATGACAGTCCTGAAGCTTTCTTT.

The genes are TRBV25-1 and TRBJ2-7; 9 nucleotides match TRBD2. The CDR3 covers 17 residues. Losses at the gene ends were 1 base for V and 5 bases for J; bases not matched to a gene: 12. Per the germline V gene, CDR1 is MGHDK and CDR2 is SYGVNS. The CDR3 loop reads CASSECLAGGQQDEQYF. DNA for the CDR3: TGTGCCAGCAGTGAATGTCTGGCGGGAGGGCAGCAGGACGAGCAGTACTTC.

Only one count was recorded for this clone. CDR3 protein: CSADLQTGVGVDTQYF. The CDR3 coding sequence is TGCAGCGCCGACCTCCAGACAGGGGTCGGAGTGGATACGCAGTATTTT. This chain connects TRBV29-1 to TRBJ2-3, with 8 bases aligning to TRBD1. V gave up 7 bases and J gave up 6 bases; unmatched junction bases: 18. CDR1 and CDR2 (germline): SQVTM, ANQGSEA. The CDR3 runs to 16 residues.

The chain uses TRBV10-2 and TRBJ2-1; a possible D gene is TRBD2 (6 bases). V was clipped by 8 bases and J by 2 bases, with 13 bases between them. CDR3 size: 14 residues. Looked up from germline, CDR1 is WSHSY and CDR2 is SAAADI. This CDR3 is CASGPSVTYNEQFF. CDR3 nucleotides: TGCGCCAGCGGGCCTAGCGTCACCTACAATGAGCAGTTCTTC.

The rearrangement links TRBV6-6 to TRBJ2-7; 7 bases match TRBD1. The germline V gene has CDR1 MNHNY and CDR2 SVGAGI (reference sequence). The CDR3 loop spans 14 amino acids. V lost 6 bases and J lost 2; bases outside the gene matches: 7. CDR3 sequence: CASSTPGTAYEQYF. The CDR3 DNA reads TGTGCCAGCAGCACTCCCGGGACAGCCTACGAGCAGTACTTC.

The chain has TRBV28 and TRBJ1-2; D uncertain. The CDR3 extends over 13 amino acids. V was cut by 6 bases and J by 0 bases, with 8 bases left in between. Germline lookup yields CDR1 MDHEN and CDR2 SYDVKM. Here the CDR3 reads CASSTIANYGYTF. Here the CDR3 DNA reads TGTGCCAGCAGCACTATAGCTAACTATGGCTACACCTTC.